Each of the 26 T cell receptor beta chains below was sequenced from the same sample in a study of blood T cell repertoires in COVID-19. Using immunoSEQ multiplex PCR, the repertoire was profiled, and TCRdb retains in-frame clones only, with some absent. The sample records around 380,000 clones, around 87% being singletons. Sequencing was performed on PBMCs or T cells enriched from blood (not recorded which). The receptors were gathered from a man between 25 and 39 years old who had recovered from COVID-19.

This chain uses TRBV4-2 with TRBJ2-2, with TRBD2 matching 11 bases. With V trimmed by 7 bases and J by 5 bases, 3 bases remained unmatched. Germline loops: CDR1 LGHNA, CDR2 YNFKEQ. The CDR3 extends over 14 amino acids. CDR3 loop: CASTTSGGTGELFF. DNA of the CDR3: TGTGCCAGCACCACTAGCGGGGGAACCGGGGAGCTGTTTTTT.

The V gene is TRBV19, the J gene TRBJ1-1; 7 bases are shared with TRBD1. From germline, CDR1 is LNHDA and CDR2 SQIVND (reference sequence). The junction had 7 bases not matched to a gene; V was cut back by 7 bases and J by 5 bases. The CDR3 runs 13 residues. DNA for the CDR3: TGTGCCAGTATAAAACAGGGGCGAACTGAAGCTTTCTTT. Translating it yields CASIKQGRTEAFF.

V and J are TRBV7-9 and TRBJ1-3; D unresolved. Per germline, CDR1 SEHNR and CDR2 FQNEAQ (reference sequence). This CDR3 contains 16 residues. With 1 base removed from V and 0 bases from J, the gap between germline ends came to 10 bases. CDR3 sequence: CASSLVILGSGNTIYF. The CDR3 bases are TGTGCCAGCAGCTTAGTCATTCTCGGCTCTGGAAACACCATATATTTT.

DNA of the CDR3: TGTGCCAGCAGTGAATTCGCCGGGACAGGATCCTACGAGCAGTACTTC. Translation gives CASSEFAGTGSYEQYF. The V call is TRBV25-1, the J call TRBJ2-7; 8 positions agree with TRBD1. V trimming: 1 base; J trimming: 1 base; junction bases outside the gene matches: 6. Germline lookup yields CDR1 MGHDK and CDR2 SYGVNS. This CDR3 comprises 16 residues.

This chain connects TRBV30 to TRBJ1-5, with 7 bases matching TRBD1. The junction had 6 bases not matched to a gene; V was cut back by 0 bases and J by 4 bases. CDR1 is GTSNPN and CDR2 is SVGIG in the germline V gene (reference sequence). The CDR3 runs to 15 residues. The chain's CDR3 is CAWSVRGGGNQPQHF. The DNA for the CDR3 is TGTGCCTGGAGTGTACGAGGGGGCGGGAATCAGCCCCAGCATTTT.

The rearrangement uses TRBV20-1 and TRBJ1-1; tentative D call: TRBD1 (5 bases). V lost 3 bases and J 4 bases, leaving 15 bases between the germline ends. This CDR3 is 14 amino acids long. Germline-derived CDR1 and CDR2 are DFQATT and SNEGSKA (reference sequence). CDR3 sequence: CSASIGQLPTEAFF. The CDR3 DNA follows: TGCAGTGCTAGTATCGGACAATTACCCACTGAAGCTTTCTTT.

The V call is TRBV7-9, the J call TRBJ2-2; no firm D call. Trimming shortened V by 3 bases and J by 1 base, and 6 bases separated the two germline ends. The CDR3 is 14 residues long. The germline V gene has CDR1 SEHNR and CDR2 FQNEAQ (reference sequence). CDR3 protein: CASSLPGNTGELFF. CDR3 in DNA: TGTGCCAGCAGCTTGCCAGGGAACACCGGGGAGCTGTTTTTT.

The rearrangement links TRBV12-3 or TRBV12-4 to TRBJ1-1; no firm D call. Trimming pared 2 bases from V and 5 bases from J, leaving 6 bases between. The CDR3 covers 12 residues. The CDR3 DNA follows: TGTGCCAGCAGTTTAAGGAGGACTGAAGCTTTCTTT. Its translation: CASSLRRTEAFF.

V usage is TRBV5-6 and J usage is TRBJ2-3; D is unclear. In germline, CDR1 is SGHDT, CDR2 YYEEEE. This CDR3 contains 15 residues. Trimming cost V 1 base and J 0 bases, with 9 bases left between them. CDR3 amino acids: CASSLNQRSTDTQYF. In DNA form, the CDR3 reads TGTGCCAGCAGCTTGAACCAGCGTAGCACAGATACGCAGTATTTT.

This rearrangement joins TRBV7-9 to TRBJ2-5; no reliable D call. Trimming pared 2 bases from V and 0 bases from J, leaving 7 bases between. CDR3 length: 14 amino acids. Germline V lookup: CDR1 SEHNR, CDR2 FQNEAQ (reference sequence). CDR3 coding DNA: TGTGCCAGCAGCTTACGTTCGTACCAAGAGACCCAGTACTTC. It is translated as CASSLRSYQETQYF.

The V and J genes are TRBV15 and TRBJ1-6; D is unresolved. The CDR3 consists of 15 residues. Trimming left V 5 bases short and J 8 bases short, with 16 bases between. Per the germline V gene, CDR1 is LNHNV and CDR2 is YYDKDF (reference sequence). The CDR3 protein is CATSPREGAHSPLHF. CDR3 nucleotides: TGTGCCACCAGCCCAAGGGAGGGTGCCCATTCACCCCTCCACTTT.

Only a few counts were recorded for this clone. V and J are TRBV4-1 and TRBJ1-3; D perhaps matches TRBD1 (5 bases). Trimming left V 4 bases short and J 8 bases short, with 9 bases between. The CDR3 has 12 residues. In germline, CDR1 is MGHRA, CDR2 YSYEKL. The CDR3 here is CASSPGRDTIYF. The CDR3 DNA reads TGCGCCAGCAGCCCAGGCAGGGACACCATATATTTT.

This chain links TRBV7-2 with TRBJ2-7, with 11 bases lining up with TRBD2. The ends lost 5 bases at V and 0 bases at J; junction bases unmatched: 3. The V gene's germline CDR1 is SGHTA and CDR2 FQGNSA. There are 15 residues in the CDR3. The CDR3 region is CASSPGTSGSYEQYF. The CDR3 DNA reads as TGTGCCAGCAGCCCGGGGACTAGCGGCTCCTACGAGCAGTACTTC.

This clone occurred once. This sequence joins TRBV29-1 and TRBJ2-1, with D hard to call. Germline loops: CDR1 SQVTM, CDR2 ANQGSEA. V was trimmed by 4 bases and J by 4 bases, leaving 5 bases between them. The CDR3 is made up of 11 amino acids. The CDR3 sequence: CSVVSYNEQFF. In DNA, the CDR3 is TGCAGCGTTGTGTCTTACAATGAGCAGTTCTTC.

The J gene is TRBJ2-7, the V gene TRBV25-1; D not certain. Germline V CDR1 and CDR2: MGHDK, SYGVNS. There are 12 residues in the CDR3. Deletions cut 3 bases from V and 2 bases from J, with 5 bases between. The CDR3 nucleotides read TGTGCCAGCAGTGACAGGACCTACGAGCAGTACTTC. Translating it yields CASSDRTYEQYF.

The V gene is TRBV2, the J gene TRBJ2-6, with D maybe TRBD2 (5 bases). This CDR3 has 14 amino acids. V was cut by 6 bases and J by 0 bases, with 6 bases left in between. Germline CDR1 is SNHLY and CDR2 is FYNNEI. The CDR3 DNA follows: TGTGCCAGCAGGGCGGGCTCTGGGGCCAACGTCCTGACTTTC. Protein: CASRAGSGANVLTF.

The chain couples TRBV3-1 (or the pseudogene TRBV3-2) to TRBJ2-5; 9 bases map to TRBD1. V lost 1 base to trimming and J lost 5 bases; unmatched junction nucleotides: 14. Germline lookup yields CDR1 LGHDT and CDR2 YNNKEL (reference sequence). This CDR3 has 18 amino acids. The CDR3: CASSQVGLSDRGRETQYF. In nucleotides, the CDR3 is TGTGCCAGCAGCCAAGTAGGTCTATCGGACAGGGGAAGGGAGACCCAGTACTTC.

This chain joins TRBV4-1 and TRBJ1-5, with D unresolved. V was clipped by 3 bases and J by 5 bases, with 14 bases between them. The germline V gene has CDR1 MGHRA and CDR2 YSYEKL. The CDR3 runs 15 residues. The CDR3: CASSHDLSDYQPQHF. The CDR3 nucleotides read TGCGCCAGCAGCCACGACCTCAGTGACTATCAGCCCCAGCATTTT.

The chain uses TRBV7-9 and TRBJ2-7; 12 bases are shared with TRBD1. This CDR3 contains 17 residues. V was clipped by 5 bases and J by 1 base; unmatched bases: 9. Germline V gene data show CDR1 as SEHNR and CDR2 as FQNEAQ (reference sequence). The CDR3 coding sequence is TGTGCCAGCAGCCCAAGGGACAGGGGGCCCACATCCTACGAGCAGTACTTC. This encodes CASSPRDRGPTSYEQYF.

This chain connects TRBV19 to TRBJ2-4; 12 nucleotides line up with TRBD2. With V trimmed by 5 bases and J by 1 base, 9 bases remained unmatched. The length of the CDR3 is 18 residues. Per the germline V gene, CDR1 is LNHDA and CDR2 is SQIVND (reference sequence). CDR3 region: CASSFLAGGPYAKNIQYF. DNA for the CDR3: TGTGCCAGTAGTTTTCTAGCGGGGGGGCCTTACGCCAAAAACATTCAGTACTTC.

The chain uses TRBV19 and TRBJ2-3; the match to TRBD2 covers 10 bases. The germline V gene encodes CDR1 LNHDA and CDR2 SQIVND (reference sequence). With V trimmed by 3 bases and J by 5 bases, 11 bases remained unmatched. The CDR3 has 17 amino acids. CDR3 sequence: CASSIYSSGGPGDTQYF. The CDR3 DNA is TGTGCCAGTAGTATCTACTCTAGCGGGGGCCCGGGAGATACGCAGTATTTT.

The CDR3 coding sequence is TGTGCCAGCAGCAATGCGGGCGGGCTTAATGAAAAACTGTTTTTT. It specifies CASSNAGGLNEKLFF. The chain carries TRBV5-4 and TRBJ1-4, with unresolved D. The CDR3 has 15 residues. Germline assignment: CDR1 SGHNT and CDR2 YYREEE (reference sequence). Trimming took 4 bases from V and 4 from J, leaving 14 bases between them.

Here the CDR3 reads CASSRMDRAEETQYF. For the CDR3, the DNA is TGTGCCAGCAGCCGAATGGACAGGGCGGAGGAGACCCAGTACTTC. The V and J genes are TRBV6-2 or TRBV6-3 and TRBJ2-5; 8 bases are a match to TRBD1. The length of the CDR3 is 15 residues. CDR1 is MNHEY and CDR2 is SVGEGT in the germline V gene. V was pared by 6 bases and J by 5 bases, with 11 bases of the junction left unmatched.

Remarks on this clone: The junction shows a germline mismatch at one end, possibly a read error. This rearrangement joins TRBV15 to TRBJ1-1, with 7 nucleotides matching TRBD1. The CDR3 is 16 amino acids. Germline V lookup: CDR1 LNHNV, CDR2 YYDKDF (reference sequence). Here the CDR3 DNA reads TGTGCCACCAGCCCGCGGCGCACAGGGGTGAAGACTGAAGCTTTCTTT. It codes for CATSPRRTGVKTEAFF.

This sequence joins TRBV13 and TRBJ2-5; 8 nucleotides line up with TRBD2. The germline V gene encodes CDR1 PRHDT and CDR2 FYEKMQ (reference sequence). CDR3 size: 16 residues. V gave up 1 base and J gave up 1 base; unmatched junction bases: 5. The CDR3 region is CASSLEAGGLQETQYF. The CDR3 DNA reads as TGTGCCAGCAGCTTAGAGGCGGGGGGCCTCCAAGAGACCCAGTACTTC.

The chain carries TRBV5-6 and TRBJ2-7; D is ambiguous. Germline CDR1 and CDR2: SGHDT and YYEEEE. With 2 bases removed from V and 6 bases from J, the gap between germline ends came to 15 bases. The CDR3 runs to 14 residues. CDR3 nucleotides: TGTGCCAGCAGCTTCCGCATCCCTTTCAGCGAGCAGTACTTC. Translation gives CASSFRIPFSEQYF.